These 7 T cell receptor beta chains were all obtained from the same sample, sequenced in a study of cytomegalovirus exposure and HLA in healthy donors. PCR amplification relied on 60 Vbeta primers (plus 13 Jbeta primers). Some clones are missing from TCRdb's copy, which holds only in-frame ones; the method was immunoSEQ multiplex PCR. This table has about 220,000 clones, around 80% appearing once. What was sequenced was PBMCs. These receptors were taken from a boy younger than 10 in good health and CMV-seronegative.

The rearrangement links TRBV6-5 to TRBJ1-2; TRBD1 might be the D (6 bases). Germline V gene data show CDR1 as MNHEY and CDR2 as SVGAGI. The CDR3 spans 12 residues. V shed 6 bases and J shed 8 bases, with 13 bases lying between them. CDR3 nucleotide sequence: TGTGCCAGCAGGGGGATGGACAGCGGCTACACCTTC. It is translated as CASRGMDSGYTF.

This chain connects TRBV19 to TRBJ2-1, with a tentative D call TRBD2 (5 bases). The CDR3 contains 15 residues. Germline CDR1 LNHDA, CDR2 SQIVND (reference sequence). The V end was cut by 5 bases, the J end by 3 bases, with 14 bases between. CDR3 sequence: CASSLPGIGYNEQFF. The CDR3 bases are TGTGCCAGTAGTCTCCCGGGGATCGGCTACAATGAGCAGTTCTTC.

The V gene is TRBV10-3, the J gene TRBJ1-1; D not resolved. Germline assignment: CDR1 ENHRY and CDR2 SYGVKD. The V end lost 5 bases, the J end lost 7 bases, and 14 bases lay between the germline ends. This CDR3 contains 13 residues. CDR3 in DNA: TGTGCCATCAGTCCCGTCGAGGCGGGTGAAGCTTTCTTT. Amino acids: CAISPVEAGEAFF.

CDR3 in DNA: TGTGCCAGCAGTGAGGCCCCAGCGGGGAGTGCCGAGCAGTACTTC. This codes for CASSEAPAGSAEQYF. The gene calls are TRBV25-1 and TRBJ2-7; 7 positions agree with TRBD2. The CDR3 spans 15 residues. V was clipped by 3 bases and J by 6 bases; unmatched bases: 11. In germline, CDR1 is MGHDK, CDR2 SYGVNS.

The chain links TRBV10-3 to TRBJ1-1; D is possibly TRBD1 (5 bases). V lost 5 bases and J lost 2, with 18 bases in between. Germline CDR1 ENHRY, CDR2 SYGVKD. This CDR3 comprises 16 residues. The CDR3 DNA reads TGTGCCATCAGTAGGATGTCACAGGCTATTAACACTGAAGCTTTCTTT. It is translated as CAISRMSQAINTEAFF.

This clone appeared once. The gene calls are TRBV19 and TRBJ1-6; TRBD1 might be the D (6 bases). This CDR3 has 14 residues. Looked up from germline, CDR1 is LNHDA and CDR2 is SQIVND (reference sequence). The V gene lost 9 bases and the J gene lost 5 bases, with 14 bases spanning the gap. CDR3 sequence: CASDPGQDNSPLHF. Written as DNA, the CDR3 is TGTGCCAGCGATCCGGGACAAGATAATTCACCCCTCCACTTT.

The chain employs TRBV19 and TRBJ1-1; maybe TRBD1 (6 bases). The CDR3 has 14 amino acids. CDR1 LNHDA and CDR2 SQIVND come from the germline V gene (reference sequence). The V end lost 6 bases, the J end lost 4 bases, and 15 bases lay between the germline ends. CDR3 region: CASSTGPGGTEAFF. DNA of the CDR3: TGTGCCAGTAGCACAGGGCCTGGGGGCACTGAAGCTTTCTTT.